Reported below is one T cell receptor (beta chain). Measured with immunoSEQ multiplex PCR; TCRdb has only the in-frame clones, and not every one. Of 250,000 to 300,000 clones listed, 90% are singletons. V dropped 5 bases and J dropped 4 bases, with 17 bases sitting between them. CDR3 length equals 15 residues. CDR1 is SGHAT, CDR2 FQNNGV, per germline. The sample comes from a study of blood T cell repertoires in COVID-19. V and J are TRBV11-2 and TRBJ1-2; TRBD1 might be the D (6 bases). The sequencing input was peripheral blood. The TCR was taken from a woman between 40 and 50 years old with acute or convalescent COVID-19. The CDR3 here is CASSPRGWGGYGYTF. The CDR3 DNA is TGTGCCAGCAGCCCTAGGGGGTGGGGCGGCTATGGCTACACCTTC.